This note documents a single T cell receptor beta chain sequence. Its antigen is undetermined. A CD45RA-negative memory subset and a CD45RA+ naive subset were separated from the CD4+ cells. This sample is part of a study of shared clonotypes between healthy human individuals. CDR1 and CDR2 (germline): SGHKS, YYEKEE (reference sequence). The CDR3 covers 14 residues. The J segment lost 8 bases and the V segment lost 2 bases, leaving 6 bases of the junction unmatched. The sorted-subset replicate PCRs were given about 200 ng DNA, which is 30,000 or so T cell genomes. Assay: immunoSEQ multiplex PCR; the TCRdb copy retains only in-frame clones and omits some. Counted here are 1.4 million or so clones, approximately 98.5% occurring once; the ten biggest clones make up 0.3% to 0.45%. Study-wide results and caveats: When naive CD4 clonotypes were compared across a handful of donors, around 5% were shared. Naive subsets generally exceeded memory subsets in estimated richness.

The source is a man aged 25 to 45 in good health. The chain combines TRBV5-5 with TRBJ2-1; TRBD2 agrees at 8 bases. The source material was naive CD4+ T cells sorted from blood. Noted subset: CD45RA+ positively selected. The CDR3 spells CASSFVGRVYEQFF. The CDR3 bases are TGTGCCAGCAGCTTCGTCGGGAGGGTCTATGAGCAGTTCTTC.